The next 20 T cell receptor beta chains were all read from a single sample in a study of CD8 T cells in ankylosing spondylitis. One entry per CDR3 protein results from TCRdb running MiXCR on the 5' RACE reads. Among about 240,000 distinct CDR3 sequences, about 10% were seen once, and the ten largest hold 2.6%. The material sequenced was blood, either unsorted or a sorted T cell fraction (not recorded which). The receptor set was obtained from a male donor with ankylosing spondylitis or in good health (not recorded which).

There are a few counts of this clonotype. The chain links TRBV7-9 to TRBJ1-6, with 9 bases matching TRBD1. There are 17 residues in the CDR3. Germline CDR1 SEHNR, CDR2 FQNEAQ (reference sequence). The V segment lost 2 bases and the J segment 3 bases; nucleotides outside the gene matches: 5. Written as DNA, the CDR3 is TGTGCCAGCAGCTTAACAGGGGGCCAGGACTATAATTCACCCCTCCACTTT. It is translated as CASSLTGGQDYNSPLHF.

The chain combines TRBV4-1 with TRBJ1-5; 10 nucleotides match TRBD1. Germline lookup yields CDR1 MGHRA and CDR2 YSYEKL. Unmatched junction bases numbered 4, after V lost 4 bases and J lost 1 base. The CDR3 has 16 amino acids. CDR3 sequence (DNA): TGCGCCAGCAGCCGAGGGACAGGGGTGAGCAATCAGCCCCAGCATTTT. This translates into CASSRGTGVSNQPQHF.

This clonotype was picked up many times. This chain joins TRBV25-1 and TRBJ2-2; 9 nucleotides line up with TRBD1. Trimming cost V 6 bases and J 3 bases; bases outside gene matches: 2. CDR1 MGHDK and CDR2 SYGVNS come from the germline V gene. The CDR3 is 14 residues long. CDR3 amino acids: CASRRTGDTGELFF. The CDR3 DNA sequence: TGTGCCAGCAGGCGGACAGGGGACACCGGGGAGCTGTTTTTT. Looking up the rest from reference TRBV25-1 and TRBJ2-2 gives the full variable domain: EADIYQTPRYLVIGTGKKITLECSQTMGHDKMYWYQQDPGMELHLIHYSYGVNSTEKGDLSSESTVSRIRTEHFPLTLESARPSHTSQYLCASRRTGDTGELFFGEGSRLTVL.

The chain combines TRBV7-9 with TRBJ1-4; D is ambiguous. The germline V gene encodes CDR1 SEHNR and CDR2 FQNEAQ (reference sequence). V shed 4 bases and J shed 3 bases, with 12 bases lying between them. The CDR3 consists of 15 residues. This CDR3 reads CASSSNSIANEKLFF. CDR3 bases: TGTGCCAGCAGCTCCAACAGTATCGCTAATGAAAAACTGTTTTTT.

The sample holds many counts of this clonotype. The chain links TRBV20-1 to TRBJ1-1; D not certain. This CDR3 contains 14 residues. With 0 bases removed from V and 5 bases from J, the gap between germline ends came to 13 bases. Germline V CDR1 and CDR2: DFQATT, SNEGSKA (reference sequence). The CDR3 here is CSARDFMSATEAFF. CDR3 DNA sequence: TGCAGTGCTAGAGATTTTATGTCGGCAACTGAAGCTTTCTTT.

This clonotype was found many times. The V and J genes are TRBV7-6 and TRBJ1-3; tentative D call: TRBD1 (6 bases). The germline V and J ends were trimmed by 5 bases and 2 bases, with 13 bases remaining between them. Germline values: CDR1 SGHVS, CDR2 FNYEAQ. The CDR3 totals 15 residues. CDR3 sequence reads: CASSRTRGPGNTIYF. The CDR3 nucleotides read TGTGCCAGCAGCAGAACCAGGGGCCCTGGAAACACCATATATTTT.

This clonotype was detected many times. This chain links TRBV4-1 with TRBJ2-7, with D perhaps matching TRBD2 (6 bases). This CDR3 comprises 16 residues. V lost 0 bases, J lost 3 bases, and 15 bases lay in between. From germline, CDR1 is MGHRA and CDR2 YSYEKL. DNA for the CDR3: TGCGCCAGCAGCCAAGATATCCGGGAGCTCATCTACGAGCAGTACTTC. Protein sequence: CASSQDIRELIYEQYF.

The sample holds many counts of this clonotype. The rearrangement links TRBV4-2 to TRBJ1-1; D perhaps matches TRBD1 (6 bases). Germline-derived CDR1 and CDR2 are LGHNA and YNFKEQ. V was trimmed by 5 bases and J by 6 bases, leaving 19 bases between them. The CDR3 totals 15 residues. The DNA for the CDR3 is TGTGCCAGCAGCAAAGGGGGAGGGTTCGCCTCTGAAGCTTTCTTT. Translation gives CASSKGGGFASEAFF.

The chain recombines TRBV30 with TRBJ1-1, with D maybe TRBD1 (5 bases). Trimming stripped 4 bases from V and 5 bases from J, with 14 bases between. CDR3 length equals 13 residues. CDR1 GTSNPN and CDR2 SVGIG come from the germline V gene (reference sequence). DNA for the CDR3: TGTGCCTGGACTCAGGGCCCGTTGACTGAAGCTTTCTTT. Amino acids: CAWTQGPLTEAFF. Variable domain in full (rest from reference TRBV30 and TRBJ1-1): SQTIHQWPATLVQPVGSPLSLECTVEGTSNPNLYWYRQAAGRGLQLLFYSVGIGQISSEVPQNLSASRPQDRQFILSSKKLLLSDSGFYLCAWTQGPLTEAFFGQGTRLTVV.

This clonotype was seen ten or more times. The J gene is TRBJ2-2, the V gene TRBV6-2 or TRBV6-3; 7 bases map to TRBD1. The germline CDR1 and CDR2 sequences are MNHEY and SVGEGT. Germline trimming cut 8 bases from V and 1 base from J; bases unmatched to any gene: 7. This CDR3 has 15 residues. The DNA for the CDR3 is TGTGCCAGCGTTCTTAGGGGGCTGAACACCGGGGAGCTGTTTTTT. Translated: CASVLRGLNTGELFF.

The chain is built from TRBV7-2 and TRBJ2-3; a weak D match, TRBD1 (6 bases). Deletions cut 4 bases from V and 4 bases from J, with 12 bases between. From germline, CDR1 is SGHTA and CDR2 FQGNSA. The CDR3 covers 14 residues. CDR3 bases: TGTGCCAGCAGCTCGCCGGGACATGCAGATACGCAGTATTTT. Its translation is CASSSPGHADTQYF.

In its sample, this clonotype was seen many times. The chain carries TRBV6-2 or TRBV6-3 and TRBJ2-7, with 8 bases fitting TRBD2. Losses at the gene ends were 4 bases for V and 2 bases for J; bases not matched to a gene: 4. Germline lookup yields CDR1 MNHEY and CDR2 SVGEGT. The CDR3 contains 14 residues. In DNA form, the CDR3 reads TGTGCCAGCAGTTCACTAGCGGCCCCCTACGAGCAGTACTTC. It encodes CASSSLAAPYEQYF.

This clonotype was counted many times. The chain has TRBV30 and TRBJ2-1, with TRBD2 matching over 7 bases. The CDR3 length is 15 residues. Germline loops: CDR1 GTSNPN, CDR2 SVGIG (reference sequence). V lost 0 bases, J lost 4 bases, and 6 bases stayed unmatched. CDR3 bases: TGTGCCTGGAGTGTAAGGCTAGCGGCTTACAATGAGCAGTTCTTC. The encoded protein is CAWSVRLAAYNEQFF. The variable domain in full, with the rest retrieved from reference TRBV30 and TRBJ2-1, is SQTIHQWPATLVQPVGSPLSLECTVEGTSNPNLYWYRQAAGRGLQLLFYSVGIGQISSEVPQNLSASRPQDRQFILSSKKLLLSDSGFYLCAWSVRLAAYNEQFFGPGTRLTVL.

In its sample, this clonotype was seen many times. This chain uses TRBV29-1 with TRBJ2-3; D perhaps matches TRBD2 (5 bases). The V and J ends lost 5 bases and 0 bases respectively, with 15 bases between them. This CDR3 has 15 residues. Germline V lookup: CDR1 SQVTM, CDR2 ANQGSEA. This CDR3 is CSVYLATSSTDTQYF. CDR3 nucleotides: TGCAGCGTTTACCTAGCAACCTCTAGCACAGATACGCAGTATTTT.

Only a few counts were recorded for this clonotype. The chain is built from TRBV7-2 and TRBJ2-5, with D possibly called TRBD1 or TRBD2 (7 bases each). Germline CDR1 SGHTA, CDR2 FQGNSA. CDR3 size: 13 residues. The ends were cut back, 5 bases at V and 4 bases at J, with 11 bases in the middle. CDR3 nucleotides: TGTGCCAGCAGCCCCAGGGGGGGAGAGACCCAGTACTTC. This gives the protein CASSPRGGETQYF.

Ten or more counts support this clonotype. This chain uses TRBV5-1 with TRBJ1-3; D is possibly TRBD1 (5 bases). Trimming removed 0 bases at V and 0 bases at J, with 16 bases between. Looked up from germline, CDR1 is SGHRS and CDR2 is YFSETQ. The CDR3 is made up of 18 amino acids. The CDR3, as DNA: TGCGCCAGCAGCTTGGAAGGGCAGGGTCCTTCCTCTGGAAACACCATATATTTT. This encodes CASSLEGQGPSSGNTIYF. Full variable domain (rest looked up from reference TRBV5-1 and TRBJ1-3): KAGVTQTPRYLIKTRGQQVTLSCSPISGHRSVSWYQQTPGQGLQFLFEYFSETQRNKGNFPGRFSGRQFSNSRSEMNVSTLELGDSALYLCASSLEGQGPSSGNTIYFGEGSWLTVV.

The chain recombines TRBV7-9 with TRBJ2-1; the match to TRBD1 covers 10 bases. The CDR3 loop spans 13 amino acids. Germline V gene sequence: CDR1 SEHNR, CDR2 FQNEAQ (reference sequence). The J segment lost 7 bases and the V segment lost 11 bases, leaving 8 bases of the junction unmatched. The CDR3 region has the DNA TGTGCCGGGACGAGACAGGGGGCGAATGAGCAGTTCTTC. The encoded protein is CAGTRQGANEQFF. The entire variable domain, with the rest obtained from reference TRBV7-9 and TRBJ2-1, is as follows: DTGVSQNPRHKITKRGQNVTFRCDPISEHNRLYWYRQTLGQGPEFLTYFQNEAQLEKSRLLSDRFSAERPKGSFSTLEIQRTEQGDSAMYLCAGTRQGANEQFFGPGTRLTVL.

The sample holds a few counts of this clonotype. V and J are TRBV7-9 and TRBJ2-5, with a weak D call TRBD1 (5 bases). This CDR3 is built from 14 residues. Germline CDR1 and CDR2: SEHNR and FQNEAQ (reference sequence). The V gene lost 2 bases and the J gene lost 5 bases, with 12 bases spanning the gap. The CDR3 DNA reads TGTGCCAGCAGCTTATTTGGGGCTGGGGAGACCCAGTACTTC. It yields the protein CASSLFGAGETQYF.

The table lists this clonotype with a few counts. CDR3 residues: CATRQGVTDTQYF. Written as DNA, the CDR3 is TGTGCCACCCGACAGGGGGTAACAGATACGCAGTATTTT. The rearrangement joins TRBV6-1 to TRBJ2-3; TRBD1 aligns across 9 bases. The CDR3 is made up of 13 amino acids. Losses at the gene ends were 10 bases for V and 3 bases for J; bases not matched to a gene: 5. CDR1 MNHNS and CDR2 SASEGT come from the germline V gene.

This clonotype was found many times. The chain links TRBV4-1 to TRBJ2-3; D ambiguous. This CDR3 spans 14 amino acids. With 1 base removed from V and 0 bases from J, the gap between germline ends came to 5 bases. CDR1 is MGHRA, CDR2 YSYEKL, per germline. The CDR3 sequence is CASSQGHSTDTQYF. Here the CDR3 DNA reads TGCGCCAGCAGCCAAGGGCATAGCACAGATACGCAGTATTTT.